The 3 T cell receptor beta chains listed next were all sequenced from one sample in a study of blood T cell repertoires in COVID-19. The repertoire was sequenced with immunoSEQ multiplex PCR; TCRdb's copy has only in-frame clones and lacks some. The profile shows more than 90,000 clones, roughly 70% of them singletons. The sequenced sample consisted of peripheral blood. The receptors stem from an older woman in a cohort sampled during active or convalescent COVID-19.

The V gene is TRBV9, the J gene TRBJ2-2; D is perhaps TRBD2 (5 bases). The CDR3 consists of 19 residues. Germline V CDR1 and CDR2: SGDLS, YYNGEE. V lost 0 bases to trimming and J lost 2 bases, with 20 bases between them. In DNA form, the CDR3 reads TGTGCCAGCAGCGTAGACCTCCCGCGGGTCGTAGAAAACACCGGGGAGCTGTTTTTT. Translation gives CASSVDLPRVVENTGELFF.

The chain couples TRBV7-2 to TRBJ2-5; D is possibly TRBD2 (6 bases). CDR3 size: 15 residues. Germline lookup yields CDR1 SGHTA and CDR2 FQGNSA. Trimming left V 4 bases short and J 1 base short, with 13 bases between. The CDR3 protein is CASSSEGRRQETQYF. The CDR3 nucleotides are TGTGCCAGCAGCTCGGAGGGACGGCGCCAAGAGACCCAGTACTTC.

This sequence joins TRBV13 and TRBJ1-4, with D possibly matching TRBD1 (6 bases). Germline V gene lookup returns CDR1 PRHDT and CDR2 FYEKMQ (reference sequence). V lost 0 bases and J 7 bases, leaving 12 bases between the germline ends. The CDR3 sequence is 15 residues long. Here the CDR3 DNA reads TGTGCCAGCAGCTTAGGCCTGAGACAGGCTGAAAAACTGTTTTTT. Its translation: CASSLGLRQAEKLFF.